Below are 27 T cell receptor beta chains sequenced from a single sample in a study of T cell clonality in common variable immunodeficiency. Using immunoSEQ multiplex PCR, the repertoire was profiled, and TCRdb retains in-frame clones only, with some absent. Found here are roughly 42,000 clones, no singletons; the ten largest cover around 2.1%. Sequenced input: peripheral blood mononuclear cells. These receptors came from a person between 18 and 75 years old in good health.

This clone has ten or more counts. Read data end 3 residues before the CDR3 end; the end is taken from the germline J gene. The chain carries TRBV20-1 and TRBJ1-1; D remains ambiguous. Trimming stripped 6 bases from V and 0 bases from J, with 23 bases between. Per the germline V gene, CDR1 is DFQATT and CDR2 is SNEGSKA (reference sequence). The length of the CDR3 is 17 residues. This CDR3 reads CSAPSRGPLFMNTEAFF. The sequenced CDR3 bases are TGCAGTGCCCCATCCCGAGGGCCGCTCTTCATGAACACTGAA.

This clone was counted ten times or more. The observed sequence ends 3 residues before the CDR3 terminus, with the missing tail filled in from the germline J gene. The chain recombines TRBV12-3 or TRBV12-4 with TRBJ2-7; 9 positions agree with TRBD2. The CDR3 has 15 residues. With V trimmed by 3 bases and J by 0 bases, 3 bases remained unmatched. Partial CDR3 DNA: TGTGCCAGCAGTTTCGGCGGGAGGGACTCCTACGAG. Encoded protein: CASSFGGRDSYE. From start to end, the CDR3 is CASSFGGRDSYEQYF.

This clone was detected many times. Read data end 3 residues before the CDR3 end; the end is taken from the germline J gene. This chain joins TRBV18 and TRBJ1-2, with 7 bases lining up with TRBD1. The CDR3 extends over 14 amino acids. V lost 4 bases, J lost 2 bases, and 4 bases stayed unmatched. Germline assignment: CDR1 KGHSH and CDR2 LQKENI. The CDR3 reads CASSQKQGNYGYTF. The CDR3 bases that were read are TGTGCCAGCTCACAGAAACAGGGGAACTATGGC. The whole variable domain, remainder taken from reference TRBV18 and TRBJ1-2, is NAGVMQNPRHLVRRRGQEARLRCSPMKGHSHVYWYRQLPEEGLKFMVYLQKENIIDESGMPKERFSAEFPKEGPSILRIQQVVRGDSAAYFCASSQKQGNYGYTFGSGTRLTVV.

This clone was picked up many times. CDR3 sequence: CSAPDSGGPYEQFF. The part of the CDR3 DNA that was read is TGCAGTGCTCCAGATTCGGGGGGGCCTTATGAG. This chain uses TRBV20-1 with TRBJ2-1; 8 nucleotides agree with TRBD2. The missing CDR3 end, 3 residues past where the read stops, is filled in from the germline J gene. Germline-derived CDR1 and CDR2 are DFQATT and SNEGSKA (reference sequence). The CDR3 has 14 residues. V shed 5 bases, J shed 8 bases, and the junction held 11 bases outside the gene matches.

This clone was recorded at least ten times. The CDR3 extends 3 residues past the end of the read, so its final part is completed from the germline J gene. The chain combines TRBV18 with TRBJ2-2; D is undetermined. Germline lookup yields CDR1 KGHSH and CDR2 LQKENI. This CDR3 has 15 amino acids. Trimming took off 2 bases at V and 7 bases at J, with 14 bases between the two ends. The sequenced part of the CDR3 DNA is TGTGCCAGCTCACCAAGCTTTCTCCCGAGCGGGGAG. Translation: CASSPSFLPSGE. The full CDR3 sequence reads CASSPSFLPSGELFF.

This clone came up a few times. The DNA read from the CDR3 is TGTGCCAGCAGCTATTCGACAATTAATGAAAAG. This sequence encodes CASSYSTINEK. The whole CDR3 region reads CASSYSTINEKLFF. This chain uses TRBV7-2 with TRBJ2-2; D unresolved. The read falls 3 residues short of the CDR3 end, and the missing part is taken from the germline J gene. The CDR3 extends over 14 amino acids. Germline V gives CDR1 SGHTA, CDR2 FQGNSA.

This clone was found a few times. Read coverage stops 3 residues before the CDR3 terminus; the germline J gene supplies the remainder. The V gene is TRBV30, the J gene TRBJ2-4, with D maybe TRBD2 (6 bases). The CDR3 is 13 residues long. CDR1 is GTSNPN and CDR2 is SVGIG in the germline V gene (reference sequence). CDR3 DNA (partial): TGTGCCTGGAGTGGGGAGACGGACTATGGT. Encoded protein: CAWSGETDYG. The complete CDR3 protein is CAWSGETDYGQYF.

This clone came up many times. The read ends 3 residues before the CDR3 terminus; that terminus is restored from the germline J gene. The chain is built from TRBV2 and TRBJ2-5; 13 bases match TRBD2. V lost 5 bases and J lost 1; bases outside the gene matches: 7. The germline CDR1 and CDR2 sequences are SNHLY and FYNNEI. The CDR3 spans 17 residues. The CDR3 reads CASSLRLAGGFQETQYF. CDR3 bases read: TGTGCCAGCAGTTTACGACTAGCGGGGGGCTTCCAAGAGACC.

This clone was seen repeatedly, ten times or more. Read coverage stops 3 residues before the CDR3 terminus; the germline J gene supplies the remainder. The chain employs TRBV5-4 and TRBJ2-1, with 8 bases matching TRBD1. Germline loops: CDR1 SGHNT, CDR2 YYREEE (reference sequence). Losses at the gene ends were 7 bases for V and 8 bases for J; bases not matched to a gene: 11. This CDR3 has 14 residues. The CDR3 sequence: CASQERTGTHEQFF. The sequenced CDR3 bases are TGTGCCAGCCAGGAAAGGACAGGGACGCATGAG.

This clone was counted ten times or more. With the read ending 3 residues before the CDR3 end, the germline J gene is used to fill in that end. This chain connects TRBV7-2 to TRBJ1-3, with a tentative D call TRBD1 (6 bases). The V and J ends lost 5 bases and 4 bases respectively, with 15 bases between them. Germline values: CDR1 SGHTA, CDR2 FQGNSA. The CDR3 runs to 15 residues. CDR3 bases read: TGTGCCAGCAGCCTATCAGGGGCGCCCGGAAACACC. This encodes CASSLSGAPGNT. The entire CDR3 protein reads CASSLSGAPGNTIYF.

The sample holds many counts of this clone. Read coverage stops 3 residues before the CDR3 terminus; the germline J gene supplies the remainder. The rearrangement links TRBV20-1 to TRBJ2-3; D may be TRBD2 (7 bases). The CDR3 contains 15 residues. Trimming cost V 2 bases and J 2 bases, with 14 bases left between them. Germline V lookup: CDR1 DFQATT, CDR2 SNEGSKA (reference sequence). This CDR3 is CSARLRGPPTDTQYF. The sequenced CDR3 bases are TGCAGTGCTAGACTGCGGGGGCCCCCCACAGATACG.

This clone was seen at least ten times. Coverage ceases 3 residues before the CDR3 finishes, and the germline J gene fills in the end. The chain carries TRBV5-1 and TRBJ2-7; 8 bases agree with TRBD2. Trimming took 0 bases from V and 1 from J; bases not matched to a gene: 3. The CDR3 runs 15 residues. CDR1 and CDR2 from the germline V gene are SGHRS and YFSETQ. CDR3 amino acids: CASSLDSGTSYEQYF. The part of the CDR3 DNA that was read is TGCGCCAGCAGCTTGGATAGCGGGACTTCCTACGAG.

This clone was found many times. The DNA ends 3 residues before the CDR3 does, and the rest of the CDR3 is filled in from the germline J gene. V gene TRBV12-3 or TRBV12-4 combines with J gene TRBJ2-1, with 9 positions matching TRBD2. This CDR3 has 15 residues. V dropped 4 bases and J dropped 7; count of bases not matched to a gene: 8. The CDR3 DNA, read in part, is TGTGCCAGCAGTTCAGGCGGGAGGGCTGAGAATGAG. It specifies CASSSGGRAENE. The whole CDR3 reads CASSSGGRAENEQFF.

This clone was counted at least ten times. The read is 3 residues too short to cover the CDR3 end, so that end is filled in from the germline J gene. V gene TRBV2 combines with J gene TRBJ2-3; D is unresolved. Germline CDR1 SNHLY, CDR2 FYNNEI. Trimming left V 4 bases short and J 3 bases short, with 11 bases between. The length of the CDR3 is 14 residues. The CDR3 is CASSAGRGTDTQYF. CDR3 bases read: TGTGCCAGCAGTGCCGGTCGCGGAACAGATACG.

This clone was seen many times. The read ends 3 residues before the CDR3 terminus; that terminus is restored from the germline J gene. The rearrangement links TRBV19 to TRBJ1-4, with unresolved D. The CDR3 consists of 11 residues. Per germline, CDR1 LNHDA and CDR2 SQIVND (reference sequence). The part of the CDR3 DNA that was read is TGTGCCAGTAGTATCGAGAGGTTA. Encoded protein: CASSIERL. The CDR3 reads in full as CASSIERLLFF.

This clone was detected ten times or more. The CDR3 end is not reached by the read, which stops 3 residues before it; the germline J gene fills it in. This chain connects TRBV5-1 to TRBJ2-7; 9 bases are shared with TRBD2. Trimming at V came to 4 bases and at J to 3 bases, leaving 11 bases not matched to a gene. Germline V gene lookup returns CDR1 SGHRS and CDR2 YFSETQ. This CDR3 region has 16 residues. The part of the CDR3 DNA that was read is TGCGCCAGCAGCCCGGCCGGGACTAGCAGACACTACGAG. The encoded protein is CASSPAGTSRHYE. In full, the CDR3 reads CASSPAGTSRHYEQYF.

Ten or more counts support this clone. The read is 3 residues too short to cover the CDR3 end, so that end is filled in from the germline J gene. The chain links TRBV7-9 to TRBJ2-4, with TRBD1 matching over 8 bases. Per the germline V gene, CDR1 is SEHNR and CDR2 is FQNEAQ (reference sequence). The CDR3 spans 13 residues. J lost 5 bases, V lost 8 bases, and 5 bases had no gene match. The sequenced CDR3 bases are TGTGCCAGCGCGGAGACAGGGGAAAACATT. This sequence encodes CASAETGENI. The whole CDR3 protein reads CASAETGENIQYF.

Concerning this clone itself: Coverage ceases 3 residues before the CDR3 finishes, and the germline J gene fills in the end. The gene calls are TRBV7-9 and TRBJ2-5, with D hard to call. Germline CDR1 reads SEHNR; CDR2 reads FQNEAQ (reference sequence). The CDR3 is made up of 13 amino acids. V was cut by 3 bases and J by 2 bases, with 7 bases left in between. This CDR3 is CASSLLQQETQYF. CDR3 bases read: TGTGCCAGCAGCTTGTTACAACAAGAGACC.

This clone showed up many times. The CDR3 goes on 3 residues after the read ends, and that part is filled in from the germline J gene. The rearrangement links TRBV20-1 to TRBJ2-7, with a tentative D call TRBD1 (5 bases). V lost 4 bases to trimming and J lost 6 bases, with 13 bases between them. Germline values: CDR1 DFQATT, CDR2 SNEGSKA (reference sequence). CDR3 size: 12 residues. The CDR3 bases that were read are TGCAGTGCTACCCAGGGTCTAGGCGAG. It encodes CSATQGLGE. The entire CDR3 protein is CSATQGLGEQYF.

This clone was picked up many times. With the read ending 3 residues before the CDR3 end, the germline J gene is used to fill in that end. The chain joins TRBV2 to TRBJ2-7; TRBD1 might be the D (6 bases). Per the germline V gene, CDR1 is SNHLY and CDR2 is FYNNEI. V lost 8 bases and J lost 4, with 18 bases in between. The CDR3 runs to 14 residues. CDR3 bases read: TGTGCCAGCTCTAAATTTGGACAGTGGTACGAG. Protein product: CASSKFGQWYE. The complete CDR3 reads CASSKFGQWYEQYF. Based on the CDR3 plus reference TRBV2 and TRBJ2-7, the full variable domain is EPEVTQTPSHQVTQMGQEVILRCVPISNHLYFYWYRQILGQKVEFLVSFYNNEISEKSEIFDDQFSVERPDGSNFTLKIRSTKLEDSAMYFCASSKFGQWYEQYFGPGTRLTVT.

This clone has at least ten counts. The CDR3 goes on 3 residues after the read ends, and that part is filled in from the germline J gene. The gene calls are TRBV7-2 and TRBJ1-2; 8 nucleotides agree with TRBD1. The CDR3 sequence is 14 residues long. With V trimmed by 3 bases and J by 2 bases, 2 bases remained unmatched. Germline-derived CDR1 and CDR2 are SGHTA and FQGNSA. The CDR3 loop reads CASSLTGVNYGYTF. The covered CDR3 bases are TGTGCCAGCAGCTTGACAGGGGTCAACTATGGC.

This clone was observed many times. The CDR3 goes on 3 residues after the read ends, and that part is filled in from the germline J gene. This chain joins TRBV6-1 and TRBJ2-5; 7 nucleotides align to TRBD1. V lost 2 bases to trimming and J lost 7 bases; unmatched junction nucleotides: 10. The CDR3 spans 15 residues. CDR1 and CDR2 from the germline V gene are MNHNS and SASEGT. CDR3 protein: CASSEMRQGTGTQYF. CDR3 DNA (partial): TGTGCCAGCAGTGAAATGAGACAGGGTACCGGGACC.

For this clone: The DNA ends 3 residues before the CDR3 does, and the rest of the CDR3 is filled in from the germline J gene. The V call is TRBV30, the J call TRBJ2-4; TRBD1 aligns across 7 bases. Germline CDR1 is GTSNPN and CDR2 is SVGIG (reference sequence). The CDR3 is 13 residues long. CDR3 residues: CACSTGVIYGQYF. The sequenced CDR3 bases are TGTGCCTGTTCAACAGGGGTCATCTATGGT. Full variable domain (remainder filled in from reference TRBV30 and TRBJ2-4): SQTIHQWPATLVQPVGSPLSLECTVEGTSNPNLYWYRQAAGRGLQLLFYSVGIGQISSEVPQNLSASRPQDRQFILSSKKLLLSDSGFYLCACSTGVIYGQYFGAGTRLSVL.

This clone was detected ten times or more. The read ends 3 residues before the CDR3 terminus; that terminus is restored from the germline J gene. The chain couples TRBV6-2 or TRBV6-3 to TRBJ2-5, with TRBD2 as a possible D gene (5 bases). The CDR3 has 16 amino acids. V lost 6 bases and J lost 2, with 19 bases in between. Germline assignment: CDR1 MNHEY and CDR2 SVGEGT. CDR3 loop: CASSLGERPFQETQYF. The CDR3 bases that were read are TGTGCCAGCAGCCTCGGGGAGCGGCCTTTTCAAGAGACC.

This clone was seen at least ten times. Coverage ceases 3 residues before the CDR3 finishes, and the germline J gene fills in the end. The chain has TRBV10-3 and TRBJ1-5, with TRBD1 matching 7 bases. This CDR3 is 14 amino acids long. V shed 3 bases and J 7 bases; nucleotides not matched to a gene: 6. Germline CDR1 is ENHRY and CDR2 is SYGVKD. The CDR3 bases that were read are TGTGCCATCAGTGATACAGGGGCGGAACAGCCC. Protein: CAISDTGAEQP. The full CDR3 reads CAISDTGAEQPQHF.

This clone was picked up many times. The read is 3 residues too short to cover the CDR3 end, so that end is filled in from the germline J gene. The V and J genes are TRBV5-1 and TRBJ2-5, with no clear D. The V end lost 0 bases, the J end lost 2 bases, and 5 bases lay between the germline ends. Germline CDR1 and CDR2: SGHRS and YFSETQ. CDR3 length: 13 residues. CDR3 sequence reads: CASSLAIQETQYF. The CDR3 bases that were read are TGCGCCAGCAGCTTGGCTATACAAGAGACC. Variable domain in full (rest from reference TRBV5-1 and TRBJ2-5): KAGVTQTPRYLIKTRGQQVTLSCSPISGHRSVSWYQQTPGQGLQFLFEYFSETQRNKGNFPGRFSGRQFSNSRSEMNVSTLELGDSALYLCASSLAIQETQYFGPGTRLLVL.

This clone was seen ten or more times. The CDR3 end falls 3 residues outside the read, so it is completed with the germline J gene. The genes are TRBV19 and TRBJ2-3; the match to TRBD1 covers 9 bases. The CDR3 runs 15 residues. Germline V gene lookup returns CDR1 LNHDA and CDR2 SQIVND (reference sequence). Trimming took 5 bases from V and 3 from J; bases not matched to a gene: 6. CDR3 sequence reads: CASSLGQGSTDTQYF. The DNA read from the CDR3 is TGTGCCAGTAGTCTTGGACAGGGGTCGACAGATACG.